The 26 T cell receptor beta chains in this list originate from one sample, sequenced in a study of T cell repertoires in cytomegalovirus infection (dated by TCRdb to about 2019). Read against the paper, the sample's treatment or condition label means: in vitro stimulation with specific CMV peptide epitopes to enrich CMV-specific T cells. For these receptors, no antigen is known. This sample was sequenced with an Illumina HiSeq 1500. TCRdb itself trimmed the public reads at Q25 with fastp, ran MiXCR and retained productive beta chains. A single entry per CDR3 protein holds the most common genes and DNA from its merged rows. The sample has 86,000 or so distinct CDR3 sequences on record, roughly a quarter of them singletons. In total, the top ten clones hold approximately 53% of the sample. Sequences were derived from CD8+ T cells from cultured PBMCs, sampled from culture after CMV antigen stimulation. The receptors derive from a human donor in good health (CMV status not recorded). Some clones in this sample may be carry-over from other donors' samples.

This rearrangement joins TRBV6-4 to TRBJ1-1; TRBD1 is a possible D gene (6 bases). V was pared by 5 bases and J by 5 bases, with 12 bases between. Germline CDR1 reads MRHNA; CDR2 reads SNTAGT. The CDR3 has 13 amino acids. The CDR3 nucleotides read TGTGCCAGCAGTCGGACAGCTAGGACTGAAGCTTTCTTT. The encoded protein is CASSRTARTEAFF.

The V call is TRBV3-1, the J call TRBJ2-1, with 11 positions matching TRBD2. Trimming at V came to 0 bases and at J to 4 bases, leaving 8 bases not matched to a gene. CDR1 is LGHDT, CDR2 YNNKEL, per germline (reference sequence). This CDR3 is built from 18 residues. The CDR3 bases are TGTGCCAGCAGCCAAGAGACGATAACTAGCGGGAGTTACAATGAGCAGTTCTTC. Its protein is CASSQETITSGSYNEQFF.

This clonotype was detected only a few times. The rearrangement uses TRBV29-1 and TRBJ1-1; D might be TRBD1 (6 bases). The germline V gene encodes CDR1 SQVTM and CDR2 ANQGSEA. CDR3 length: 15 residues. V gave up 4 bases and J gave up 5 bases, with 20 bases separating them. The CDR3 spells CSVVPDSWQGTEAFF. The CDR3 nucleotides read TGCAGCGTTGTCCCGGACAGCTGGCAGGGGACTGAAGCTTTCTTT.

The chain couples TRBV9 to TRBJ2-1, with 8 bases lining up with TRBD2. CDR1 and CDR2 (germline): SGDLS, YYNGEE. V dropped 4 bases and J dropped 4; count of bases not matched to a gene: 13. This CDR3 spans 17 amino acids. CDR3 nucleotide sequence: TGTGCCAGCAGCCCACCTTGGGCTAGCGGGCCGTACAATGAGCAGTTCTTC. Amino acid sequence: CASSPPWASGPYNEQFF.

This clonotype showed up just a few times. This chain connects TRBV5-6 to TRBJ2-3; D tentatively fits TRBD1 or TRBD2 (6 bases each). V was clipped by 1 base and J by 4 bases, with 16 bases between them. Germline V gene data show CDR1 as SGHDT and CDR2 as YYEEEE. This CDR3 comprises 16 residues. The chain's CDR3 is CASSLWGEGGSDTQYF. As DNA, the CDR3 is TGTGCCAGCAGCTTGTGGGGAGAAGGGGGGTCAGATACGCAGTATTTT.

In its sample, this clonotype was seen a few times. The genes are TRBV6-2 or TRBV6-3 and TRBJ2-5; D is unresolved. Looked up from germline, CDR1 is MNHEY and CDR2 is SVGEGT. CDR3 length: 14 residues. With 8 bases removed from V and 2 bases from J, the gap between germline ends came to 15 bases. CDR3 in amino acids: CASRFPSKQETQYF. In DNA form, the CDR3 reads TGTGCCAGCCGGTTCCCTTCGAAACAAGAGACCCAGTACTTC.

In its sample, this clonotype was seen a few times. V is TRBV3-1 and J is TRBJ2-4; 14 bases fit TRBD2. CDR1 is LGHDT, CDR2 YNNKEL, per germline (reference sequence). V lost 4 bases to trimming and J lost 2 bases; unmatched junction nucleotides: 13. This CDR3 is built from 20 residues. The DNA for the CDR3 is TGTGCCAGCAGCCCCCGACCGGGACTAGCGGGAGTTGAGCCCAAAAACATTCAGTACTTC. This gives the protein CASSPRPGLAGVEPKNIQYF.

The V and J genes are TRBV19 and TRBJ2-1; 9 nucleotides line up with TRBD1. The CDR3 totals 15 residues. In germline, CDR1 is LNHDA, CDR2 SQIVND (reference sequence). Unmatched junction bases numbered 7, after V lost 6 bases and J lost 4 bases. The CDR3 region has the DNA TGTGCCAGTAGCCCTCGACAGGGGGATTACAATGAGCAGTTCTTC. Its translation: CASSPRQGDYNEQFF.

This clonotype was recorded at least ten times. The J gene is TRBJ2-1, the V gene TRBV7-2, with D perhaps matching TRBD1 or TRBD2 (5 bases each). Trimming removed 6 bases from V and 5 bases from J, with 14 bases in between. This CDR3 is built from 14 residues. Germline values: CDR1 SGHTA, CDR2 FQGNSA. The CDR3 DNA follows: TGTGCCAGCAGTCCAGGGAGCTTGAACAATGAGCAGTTCTTC. It translates to CASSPGSLNNEQFF.

Many counts were recorded for this clonotype. CDR3 loop: CASSSSGTSGKSNEQFF. The CDR3 DNA follows: TGTGCCAGCAGTTCATCCGGGACTAGCGGGAAGAGCAATGAGCAGTTCTTC. The rearrangement uses TRBV12-3 or TRBV12-4 and TRBJ2-1; 13 nucleotides match TRBD2. V lost 4 bases and J lost 6; bases outside the gene matches: 9. This CDR3 region has 17 residues.

This clonotype was observed at least ten times. The chain carries TRBV7-8 and TRBJ1-1; no reliable D call. The germline V gene has CDR1 SGHVS and CDR2 FQNEAQ. The ends were cut back, 0 bases at V and 1 base at J, with 12 bases in the middle. The CDR3 is made up of 16 amino acids. DNA for the CDR3: TGTGCCAGCAGCTTAGCGGGTAACATAAAGAACACTGAAGCTTTCTTT. Amino acids: CASSLAGNIKNTEAFF.

This clonotype occurred many times. The chain employs TRBV19 and TRBJ1-1; D gene ambiguous. V was shortened by 3 bases and J by 5 bases, with 13 bases between the two germline ends. The CDR3 totals 14 residues. The germline gives CDR1 LNHDA, CDR2 SQIVND (reference sequence). This chain's CDR3 is CASSMTPMGTEAFF. The CDR3 DNA sequence: TGTGCCAGTAGTATGACACCTATGGGGACTGAAGCTTTCTTT.

This clonotype came up many times. The chain combines TRBV7-8 with TRBJ2-3; D gene ambiguous. In germline, CDR1 is SGHVS, CDR2 FQNEAQ. The CDR3 runs to 13 residues. The V gene lost 4 bases and the J gene lost 2 bases, with 7 bases spanning the gap. CDR3 nucleotide sequence: TGTGCCAGCAGCTCCCGGGCCACAGATACGCAGTATTTT. Encoded protein: CASSSRATDTQYF. Complete variable domain (other parts from reference TRBV7-8 and TRBJ2-3): GAGVSQSPRYKVAKRGQDVALRCDPISGHVSLFWYQQALGQGPEFLTYFQNEAQLDKSGLPSDRFFAERPEGSVSTLKIQRTQQEDSAVYLCASSSRATDTQYFGPGTRLTVL.

This clonotype was detected many times. This chain joins TRBV2 and TRBJ2-7; TRBD2 matches 7 bases. Germline trimming cut 10 bases from V and 0 bases from J; bases unmatched to any gene: 6. The germline gives CDR1 SNHLY, CDR2 FYNNEI. This CDR3 is 13 amino acids long. DNA of the CDR3: TGTGCCATCACCGGACTAGACTCCTACGAGCAGTACTTC. Translating it yields CAITGLDSYEQYF.

This clonotype occurred many times. V is TRBV9 and J is TRBJ2-3; D call uncertain. V was shortened by 0 bases and J by 4 bases, with 9 bases between the two germline ends. CDR1 is SGDLS, CDR2 YYNGEE, per germline. The CDR3 is made up of 14 amino acids. The CDR3 nucleotides read TGTGCCAGCAGCGTAGAAGTGCCGGCAGATACGCAGTATTTT. Protein sequence: CASSVEVPADTQYF.

The chain combines TRBV6-6 with TRBJ1-1; no clear D gene. This CDR3 contains 13 residues. Trimming cost V 4 bases and J 4 bases, with 10 bases left between them. Germline CDR1 reads MNHNY; CDR2 reads SVGAGI (reference sequence). The CDR3 is CASSSTWGTEAFF. DNA for the CDR3: TGTGCCAGCAGTTCGACGTGGGGCACTGAAGCTTTCTTT.

The J gene is TRBJ2-7, the V gene TRBV5-1, with D tentatively TRBD1 (6 bases). The CDR3 covers 11 residues. CDR1 is SGHRS and CDR2 is YFSETQ in the germline V gene. Trimming shortened V by 3 bases and J by 10 bases, and 11 bases separated the two germline ends. The CDR3 reads CASSSKGQQYF. The CDR3 nucleotides read TGCGCCAGCAGCTCGAAGGGACAACAGTACTTC.

In this sample, this clonotype turned up a few times. This CDR3 is CASSLGTSGVQETQYF. The CDR3 DNA reads TGTGCCAGTAGCCTCGGGACTAGCGGGGTCCAAGAGACCCAGTACTTC. The chain has TRBV19 and TRBJ2-5; 13 bases line up with TRBD2. This CDR3 is built from 16 residues. The V segment lost 6 bases and the J segment 1 base; nucleotides outside the gene matches: 5. Germline-derived CDR1 and CDR2 are LNHDA and SQIVND (reference sequence).

This clonotype is classed as medium-sized. This chain links TRBV10-2 with TRBJ2-7, with 8 positions matching TRBD1. Losses at the gene ends were 3 bases for V and 6 bases for J; bases not matched to a gene: 7. The CDR3 is 14 residues long. Germline CDR1 and CDR2: WSHSY and SAAADI. The CDR3 nucleotides are TGCGCCAGCAGTGATGGCAGGGGGCGATTCGAGCAGTACTTC. It yields the protein CASSDGRGRFEQYF.

The sample holds a few counts of this clonotype. The V and J genes are TRBV7-2 and TRBJ1-2; the D gene is possibly TRBD1 (5 bases). The CDR3 is 13 amino acids. Trimming left V 5 bases short and J 7 bases short, with 14 bases between. In germline, CDR1 is SGHTA, CDR2 FQGNSA. CDR3 in amino acids: CASSPQEKGGYTF. In DNA form, the CDR3 reads TGTGCCAGCAGCCCACAGGAAAAGGGTGGCTACACCTTC.

This clonotype counts as medium-sized. DNA of the CDR3: TGTGCCAGCAGTCATCCTGACAGCTATGGCTACACCTTC. It codes for CASSHPDSYGYTF. This rearrangement joins TRBV27 to TRBJ1-2; weak D call: TRBD1 (5 bases). Per germline, CDR1 MNHEY and CDR2 SMNVEV (reference sequence). This CDR3 spans 13 amino acids. V lost 5 bases and J 4 bases, leaving 11 bases between the germline ends.

The J gene is TRBJ2-3, the V gene TRBV2; the match to TRBD2 covers 11 bases. This CDR3 comprises 16 residues. The J segment lost 3 bases and the V segment lost 8 bases, leaving 10 bases of the junction unmatched. Germline CDR1 SNHLY, CDR2 FYNNEI. CDR3 in amino acids: CASPTGLAGGTDTQYF. DNA for the CDR3: TGTGCCAGCCCCACGGGGCTAGCGGGGGGTACAGATACGCAGTATTTT.

This clonotype was counted a few times. V is TRBV7-9 and J is TRBJ1-6, with D unresolved. This CDR3 comprises 14 residues. With 10 bases removed from V and 7 bases from J, the gap between germline ends came to 17 bases. From germline, CDR1 is SEHNR and CDR2 FQNEAQ (reference sequence). This chain's CDR3 is CAIQGQALNSPLHF. CDR3 nucleotides: TGTGCCATCCAAGGGCAGGCCCTAAATTCACCCCTCCACTTT.

About this clonotype itself: A much bigger clone sits one base away, suggesting this may be a read error. The chain combines TRBV27 with TRBJ2-1; 8 bases match TRBD1. CDR1 is MNHEY and CDR2 is SMNVEV in the germline V gene (reference sequence). The CDR3 length is 19 residues. Trimming removed 6 bases from V and 0 bases from J; junction bases left unmatched: 16. CDR3 nucleotide sequence: TGTGCCAGCAGATCGTCAGTATTAACCGGGACAGGCTCCTACAATGAGCAGTTCTTC. This codes for CASRSSVLTGTGSYNEQFF.

J is TRBJ2-2 and V is TRBV7-4; D remains unclear. Between the trimmed V and J ends, which lost 7 bases and 2 bases, there was a span of 8 bases. In germline, CDR1 is SGHVT, CDR2 SQSDAQ. This CDR3 spans 13 amino acids. CDR3: CASMTDNTGELFF. The CDR3 DNA reads as TGTGCCAGCATGACCGATAACACCGGGGAGCTGTTTTTT. Full variable domain (missing parts from reference TRBV7-4 and TRBJ2-2): GAGVSQSPRYKVAKRGRDVALRCDSISGHVTLYWYRQTLGQGSEVLTYSQSDAQRDKSGRPSGRFSAERPERSVSTLKIQRTEQGDSAVYLCASMTDNTGELFFGEGSRLTVL.

The chain couples TRBV12-3 or TRBV12-4 to TRBJ1-2; D is ambiguous. V lost 7 bases to trimming and J lost 7 bases, with 19 bases between them. The CDR3 runs to 14 residues. CDR3 region: CASTPGPFGFGYTF. The CDR3, as DNA: TGTGCCAGCACCCCCGGGCCTTTCGGGTTTGGCTACACCTTC.